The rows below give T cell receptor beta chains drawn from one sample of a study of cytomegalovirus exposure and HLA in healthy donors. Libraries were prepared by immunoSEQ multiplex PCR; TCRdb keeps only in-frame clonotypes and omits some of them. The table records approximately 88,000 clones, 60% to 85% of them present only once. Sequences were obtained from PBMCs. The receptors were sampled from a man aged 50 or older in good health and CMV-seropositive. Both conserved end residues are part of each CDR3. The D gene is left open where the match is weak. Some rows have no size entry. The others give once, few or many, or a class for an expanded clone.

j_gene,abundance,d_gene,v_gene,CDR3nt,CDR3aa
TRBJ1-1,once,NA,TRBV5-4,TGTGCCAGCAGCCCGGGACAAGTGAACACTGAAGCTTTCTTT,CASSPGQVNTEAFF
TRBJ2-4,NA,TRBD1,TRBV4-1,TGCGCCAGCAGCCAACTACAATCAACCGGGACAGCGTACAAAAACATTCAGTACTTC,CASSQLQSTGTAYKNIQYF
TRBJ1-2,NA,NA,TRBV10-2,TGCGCCAGCACCTACGCGGGAGGGGCCACTGGCTACACCTTC,CASTYAGGATGYTF
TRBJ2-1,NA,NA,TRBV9,TGTGCCAGCAGCCCGACTATGAGCTCCTACAATGAGCAGTTCTTC,CASSPTMSSYNEQFF
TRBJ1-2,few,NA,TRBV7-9,TGTACTAGCGGGGCAGGATATAAATCTCTCGGTGGCTACCCCTTC,CTSGAGYKSLGGYPF
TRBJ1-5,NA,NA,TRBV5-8,TGTGCCAGCAGCTTGTACGGGTCGGCTCAGCCCCAGAATTTT,CASSLYGSAQPQNF
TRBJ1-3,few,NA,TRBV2,TGTGCCAGCAGTGAAAGTAGGGGCTCTGGAAACACCATATATTTT,CASSESRGSGNTIYF
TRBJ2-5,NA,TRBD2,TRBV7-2,TGTGCCAGCAGCCCAAGGCGGGGGGCCGGGGAGACCCAGTACTTC,CASSPRRGAGETQYF
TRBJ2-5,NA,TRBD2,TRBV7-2,TGTGCCAGCAGCCACCCAGCGATAGCGGGGGGGCAAGAGACCCAGTACTTC,CASSHPAIAGGQETQYF
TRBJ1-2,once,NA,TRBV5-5,TGTGCCAGCAGCTCCGGGGGGGTTAACTATGGCTACACCTTC,CASSSGGVNYGYTF
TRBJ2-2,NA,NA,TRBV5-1,TGCGCCAGCAGCTTGGCGTCTAGATCGGCCACCGGGGAGCTGTTTTTT,CASSLASRSATGELFF
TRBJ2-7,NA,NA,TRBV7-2,TGTGCCAGCAGCCTTCCGGTCCTCCCCTACGAGCAGTACTTC,CASSLPVLPYEQYF
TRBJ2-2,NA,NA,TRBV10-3,TGTGCCATCCAGGCCAACGCAGGGAATTCCGGGGAGCTGTTTTTT,CAIQANAGNSGELFF
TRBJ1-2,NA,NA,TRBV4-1,TGCGCCAGCAGCCAAACAGGAGAATATGGCTACACCTTC,CASSQTGEYGYTF
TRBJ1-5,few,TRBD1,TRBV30,TGTGCCTGGAGTTCCTCGGGACAGGTATCCAATAGCAATCAGCCCCAGAATTTT,CAWSSSGQVSNSNQPQNF
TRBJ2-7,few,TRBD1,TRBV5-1,TGCGCCAGCGCAGGGGACAGGACCTACGAGCAGTACTTC,CASAGDRTYEQYF
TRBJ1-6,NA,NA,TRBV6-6,TGTGCCAGCTGCCAGGGGCAGAGTTCACCCCTCCACTTT,CASCQGQSSPLHF
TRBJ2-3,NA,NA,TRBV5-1,TGCGCCAGCAGCTCAGGCGGGGTTAGCACAGATACGCAGTATTTT,CASSSGGVSTDTQYF
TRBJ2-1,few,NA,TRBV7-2,TGTGCCAGCAGCTCCCCCGATAGGGGAACACAGTTCTTC,CASSSPDRGTQFF
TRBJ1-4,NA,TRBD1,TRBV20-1,TGCAGTGCCAGAAAGGGACAGTCACTGTTTTTT,CSARKGQSLFF
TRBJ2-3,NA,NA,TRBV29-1,TGCAGCGTTGAAACAGGGTGGGACACAGATACGCAGTATTTT,CSVETGWDTDTQYF
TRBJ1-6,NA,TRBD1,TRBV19,TGTGCCAGTAGCCGGTCCGCGGACAGGGATAGTTCACCCCTCCACTTT,CASSRSADRDSSPLHF